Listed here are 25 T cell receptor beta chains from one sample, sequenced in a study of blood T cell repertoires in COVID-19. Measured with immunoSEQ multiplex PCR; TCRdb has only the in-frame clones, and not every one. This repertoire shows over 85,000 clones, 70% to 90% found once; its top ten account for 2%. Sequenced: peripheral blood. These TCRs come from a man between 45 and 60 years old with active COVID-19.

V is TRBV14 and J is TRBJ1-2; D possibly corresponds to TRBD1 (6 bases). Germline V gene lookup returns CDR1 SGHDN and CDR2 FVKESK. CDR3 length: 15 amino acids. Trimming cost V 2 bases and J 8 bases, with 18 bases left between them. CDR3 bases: TGTGCCAGCAGCCAATACAGGGTTTCCCTAGAAGGCTACACCTTC. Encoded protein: CASSQYRVSLEGYTF.

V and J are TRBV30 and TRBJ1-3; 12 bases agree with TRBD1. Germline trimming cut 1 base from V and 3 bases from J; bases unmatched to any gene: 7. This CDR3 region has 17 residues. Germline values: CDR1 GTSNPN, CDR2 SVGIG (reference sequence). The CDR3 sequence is CAWSAGTGGAYGNTIYF. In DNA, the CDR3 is TGTGCCTGGAGTGCTGGGACAGGGGGCGCGTATGGAAACACCATATATTTT.

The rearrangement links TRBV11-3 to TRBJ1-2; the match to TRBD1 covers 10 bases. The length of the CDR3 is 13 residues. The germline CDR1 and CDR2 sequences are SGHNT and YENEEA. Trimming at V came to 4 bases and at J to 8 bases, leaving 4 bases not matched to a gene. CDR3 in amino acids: CASSSDRGQGYTF. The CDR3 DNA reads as TGTGCCAGCAGCTCTGACAGGGGGCAAGGCTACACCTTC.

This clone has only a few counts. The CDR3 sequence: CASSLRDNEQFF. CDR3 DNA sequence: TGTGCCAGCAGCTTACGAGACAATGAGCAGTTCTTC. The V and J genes are TRBV7-9 and TRBJ2-1; no firm D call. The CDR3 has 12 residues. Trimming stripped 2 bases from V and 5 bases from J, with 4 bases between. CDR1 and CDR2 (germline): SEHNR, FQNEAQ (reference sequence).

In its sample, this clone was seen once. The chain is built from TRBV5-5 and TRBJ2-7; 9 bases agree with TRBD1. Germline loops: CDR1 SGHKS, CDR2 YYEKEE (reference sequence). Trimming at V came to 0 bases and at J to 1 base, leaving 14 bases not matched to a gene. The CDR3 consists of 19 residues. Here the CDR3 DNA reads TGTGCCAGCAGCTTGGGGGACAGGGTCGGATTCCCTTATTCCTACGAGCAGTACTTC. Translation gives CASSLGDRVGFPYSYEQYF. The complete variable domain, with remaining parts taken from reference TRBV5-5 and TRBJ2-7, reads DAGVTQSPTHLIKTRGQQVTLRCSPISGHKSVSWYQQVLGQGPQFIFQYYEKEERGRGNFPDRFSARQFPNYSSELNVNALLLGDSALYLCASSLGDRVGFPYSYEQYFGPGTRLTVT.

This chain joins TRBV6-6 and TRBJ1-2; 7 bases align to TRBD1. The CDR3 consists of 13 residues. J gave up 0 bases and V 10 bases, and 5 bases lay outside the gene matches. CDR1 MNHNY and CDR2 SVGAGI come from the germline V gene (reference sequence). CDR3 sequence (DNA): TGTGCCACGCAGGACAGGACTAACTATGGCTACACCTTC. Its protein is CATQDRTNYGYTF.

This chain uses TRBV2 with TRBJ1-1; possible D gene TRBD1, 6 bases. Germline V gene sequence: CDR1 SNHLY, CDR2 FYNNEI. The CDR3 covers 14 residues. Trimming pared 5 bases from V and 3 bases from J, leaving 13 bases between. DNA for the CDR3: TGTGCCAGCAGTCAACAGGGCAGTTACACTGAAGCTTTCTTT. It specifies CASSQQGSYTEAFF.

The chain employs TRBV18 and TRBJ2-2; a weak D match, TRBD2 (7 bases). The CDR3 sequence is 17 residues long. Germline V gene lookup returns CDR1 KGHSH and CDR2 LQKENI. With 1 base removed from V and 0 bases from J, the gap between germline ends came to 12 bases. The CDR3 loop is CASSPRRGATNTGELFF. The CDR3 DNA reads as TGTGCCAGCTCACCACGTCGGGGGGCGACGAACACCGGGGAGCTGTTTTTT.

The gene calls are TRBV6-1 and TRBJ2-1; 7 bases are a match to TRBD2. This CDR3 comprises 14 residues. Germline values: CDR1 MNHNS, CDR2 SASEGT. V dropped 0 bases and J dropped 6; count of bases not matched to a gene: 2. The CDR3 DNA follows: TGTGCCAGCAGTGAAGCATGGGGGGGCAATGAGCAGTTCTTC. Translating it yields CASSEAWGGNEQFF.

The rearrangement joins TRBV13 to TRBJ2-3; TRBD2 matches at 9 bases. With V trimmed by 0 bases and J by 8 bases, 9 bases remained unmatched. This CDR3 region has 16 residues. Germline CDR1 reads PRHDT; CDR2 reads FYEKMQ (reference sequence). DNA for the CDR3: TGTGCCAGCAGCTTAGGAGCGGGGGGCCCCCGGGGTACGCAGTATTTT. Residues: CASSLGAGGPRGTQYF.

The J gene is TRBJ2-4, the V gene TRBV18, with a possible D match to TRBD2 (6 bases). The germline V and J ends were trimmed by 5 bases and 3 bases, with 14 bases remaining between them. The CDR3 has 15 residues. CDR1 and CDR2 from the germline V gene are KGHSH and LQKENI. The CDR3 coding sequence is TGTGCCAGCTCATCGCTGGAGGGAAACAAAAACATTCAGTACTTC. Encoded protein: CASSSLEGNKNIQYF.

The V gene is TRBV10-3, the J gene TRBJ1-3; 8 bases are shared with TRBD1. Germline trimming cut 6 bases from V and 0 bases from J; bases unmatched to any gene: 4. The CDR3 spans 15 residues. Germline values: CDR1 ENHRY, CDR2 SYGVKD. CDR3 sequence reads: CAISGDRPSGNTIYF. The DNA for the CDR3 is TGTGCCATCAGCGGGGACAGGCCCTCTGGAAACACCATATATTTT.

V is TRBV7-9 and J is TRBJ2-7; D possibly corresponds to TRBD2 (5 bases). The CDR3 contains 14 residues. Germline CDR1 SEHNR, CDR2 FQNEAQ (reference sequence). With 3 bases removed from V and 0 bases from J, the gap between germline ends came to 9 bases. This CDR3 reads CASSFPTSSYEQYF. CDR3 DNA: TGTGCCAGCAGCTTTCCCACTAGCTCCTACGAGCAGTACTTC.

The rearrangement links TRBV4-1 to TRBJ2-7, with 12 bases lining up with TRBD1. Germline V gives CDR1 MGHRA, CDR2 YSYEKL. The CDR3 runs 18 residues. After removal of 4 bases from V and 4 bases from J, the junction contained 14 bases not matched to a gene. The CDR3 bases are TGCGCCAGCAGCCTTCACTCCTCGGGACAGGGGGCCCTTTACGAGCAGTACTTC. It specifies CASSLHSSGQGALYEQYF.

The CDR3 coding sequence is TGTGCCAGCAGCTTACTCGGGGGGCGCGACAATGAGCAGTTCTTC. This codes for CASSLLGGRDNEQFF. The chain couples TRBV11-1 to TRBJ2-1; D is perhaps TRBD2 (7 bases). The CDR3 contains 15 residues. The germline CDR1 and CDR2 sequences are SGHAT and FQDESV (reference sequence). V dropped 2 bases and J dropped 5 bases, with 13 bases sitting between them.

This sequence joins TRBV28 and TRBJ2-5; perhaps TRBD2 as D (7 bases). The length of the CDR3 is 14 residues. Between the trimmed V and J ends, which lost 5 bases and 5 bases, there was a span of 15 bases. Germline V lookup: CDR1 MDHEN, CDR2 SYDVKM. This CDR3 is CASSPTGGRETQYF. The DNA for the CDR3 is TGTGCCAGCAGTCCCACCGGGGGGCGGGAGACCCAGTACTTC. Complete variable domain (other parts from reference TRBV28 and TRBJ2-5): DVKVTQSSRYLVKRTGEKVFLECVQDMDHENMFWYRQDPGLGLRLIYFSYDVKMKEKGDIPEGYSVSREKKERFSLILESASTNQTSMYLCASSPTGGRETQYFGPGTRLLVL.

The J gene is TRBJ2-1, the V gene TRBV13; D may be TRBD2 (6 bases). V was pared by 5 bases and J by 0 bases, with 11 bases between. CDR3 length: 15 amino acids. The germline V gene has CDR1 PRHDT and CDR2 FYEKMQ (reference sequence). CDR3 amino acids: CASSRWRGSYNEQFF. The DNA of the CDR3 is TGTGCCAGCAGCCGTTGGCGGGGCTCCTACAATGAGCAGTTCTTC.

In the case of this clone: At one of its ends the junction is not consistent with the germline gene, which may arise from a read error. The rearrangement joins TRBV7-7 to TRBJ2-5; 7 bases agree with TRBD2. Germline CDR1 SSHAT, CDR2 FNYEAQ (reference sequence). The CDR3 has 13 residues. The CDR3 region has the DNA TGTGCTTCAGCGGGGCGTTGGCAAGAGGCCCAGTACTTC. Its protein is CASAGRWQEAQYF.

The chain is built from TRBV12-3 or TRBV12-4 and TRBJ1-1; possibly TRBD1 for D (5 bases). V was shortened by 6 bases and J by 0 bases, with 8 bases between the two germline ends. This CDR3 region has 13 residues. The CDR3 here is CASRAGMNTEAFF. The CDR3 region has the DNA TGTGCCAGCAGGGCAGGGATGAACACTGAAGCTTTCTTT.

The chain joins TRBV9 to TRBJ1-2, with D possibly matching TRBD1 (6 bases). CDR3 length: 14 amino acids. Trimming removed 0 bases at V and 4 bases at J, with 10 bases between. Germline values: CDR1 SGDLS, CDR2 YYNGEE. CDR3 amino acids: CASSVDTGTYGYTF. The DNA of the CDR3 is TGTGCCAGCAGCGTAGATACAGGGACCTATGGCTACACCTTC.

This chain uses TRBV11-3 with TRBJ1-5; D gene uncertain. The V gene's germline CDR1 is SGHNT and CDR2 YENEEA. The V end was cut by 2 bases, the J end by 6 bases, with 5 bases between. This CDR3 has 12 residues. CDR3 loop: CASSLRGQPQHF. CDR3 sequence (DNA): TGTGCCAGCAGCTTACGGGGTCAGCCCCAGCATTTT.

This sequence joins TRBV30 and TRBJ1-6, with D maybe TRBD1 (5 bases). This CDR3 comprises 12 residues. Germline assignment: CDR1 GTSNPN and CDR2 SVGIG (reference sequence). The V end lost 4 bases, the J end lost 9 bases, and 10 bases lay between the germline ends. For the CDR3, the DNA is TGTGCCTGGACAGGGAAAACTTCACCCCTCCACTTT. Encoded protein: CAWTGKTSPLHF.

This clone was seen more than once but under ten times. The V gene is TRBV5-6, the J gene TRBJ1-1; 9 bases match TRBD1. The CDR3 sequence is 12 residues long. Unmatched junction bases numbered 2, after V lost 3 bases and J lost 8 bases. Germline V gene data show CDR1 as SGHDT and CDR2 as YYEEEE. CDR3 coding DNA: TGTGCCAGCAGCTGGACAGGGGCCGAAGCTTTCTTT. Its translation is CASSWTGAEAFF.

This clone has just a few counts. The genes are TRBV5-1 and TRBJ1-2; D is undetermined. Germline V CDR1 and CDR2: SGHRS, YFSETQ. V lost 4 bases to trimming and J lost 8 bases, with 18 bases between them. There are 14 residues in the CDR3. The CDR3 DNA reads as TGCGCCAGCAGCCCCGAGGGTCCACCTTTGGGCTACACCTTC. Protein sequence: CASSPEGPPLGYTF.

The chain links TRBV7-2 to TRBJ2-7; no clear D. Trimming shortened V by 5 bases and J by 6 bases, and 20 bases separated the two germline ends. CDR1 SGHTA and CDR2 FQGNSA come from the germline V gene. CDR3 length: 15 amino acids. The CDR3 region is CASSQMLTGRREQYF. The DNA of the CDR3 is TGTGCCAGCAGCCAAATGCTGACGGGTAGACGCGAGCAGTACTTC.